A selection of T cell receptor beta chains follows, all from one sample in a study of long-term antiretroviral therapy in people with HIV. Produced via immunoSEQ multiplex PCR; TCRdb's table is partial and in-frame only. The sample carries 24,000 or so clones, around 80% recorded once. Sequenced material: unsorted PBMCs, taken 1.2 years after starting antiretroviral therapy. All receptors come from a woman in her thirties or forties with HIV. Each CDR3 is given with its conserved first and last residue. D genes are given only for firm matches. Size tells how often a clone was seen (once, few, many) or the class of an expanded clone, and some rows leave it out.

J	V	D	size	DNA	CDR3
TRBJ2-3	TRBV7-9	-	-	TGTGCCAGCAGTTTACCCGACGGACACGCTAACACAGATACGCAGTATTTT	CASSLPDGHANTDTQYF
TRBJ1-6	TRBV30	-	few	TGTGCCGGAGGGGATCCAGGGGTTTCTAGTTCACCCCTCCACTTT	CAGGDPGVSSSPLHF
TRBJ1-1	TRBV9	-	few	TGTGCCAGCAGCCGAGGAGGGGCCGGACTGAACACTGAAGCTTTCTTT	CASSRGGAGLNTEAFF
TRBJ2-3	TRBV27	TRBD1	-	TGTGCCAGCAGTTTTGGACAGGGTCTTACAGATACGCAGTATTTT	CASSFGQGLTDTQYF
TRBJ2-1	TRBV19	-	-	TGTGCCAGTAGTATCCTCCAGGGGTCCCACAATGAGCAGTTCTTC	CASSILQGSHNEQFF
TRBJ1-4	TRBV4-3	-	-	TGCGCCAGCAGCCAAGTCTGGGCAACTAATGAAAAACTGTTTTTT	CASSQVWATNEKLFF
TRBJ2-7	TRBV19	-	-	TGTGCCAGTAGTATAGCCCCTCGTGGAGAGCAGTACTTC	CASSIAPRGEQYF
TRBJ1-1	TRBV7-2	-	-	TGTGCCAGCAGCGTTGACTGGAACACTGAAGCTTTCTTT	CASSVDWNTEAFF
TRBJ1-5	TRBV27	-	-	TGTGCCAGCAGTTGGACAGATGGCCAGCCCCAGCATTTT	CASSWTDGQPQHF
TRBJ1-2	TRBV6-6	TRBD1	-	TGTGCCAGCAGACCCCCACAGGGGCGTAGGTATGGCTACACCTTC	CASRPPQGRRYGYTF
TRBJ2-7	TRBV11-3	-	-	TGTGCCAGCAGCTTGCGCTACGGGGAAGAGCAGTACTTC	CASSLRYGEEQYF
TRBJ1-1	TRBV7-2	-	-	TGTGCCAGCAGCTTCTCTTCTGGGCAGCAAGCTTTCTTT	CASSFSSGQQAFF
TRBJ1-1	TRBV30	-	-	TGTGCCGGGGGTGGACACCTTGCACTGAACACTGAAGCTTTCTTT	CAGGGHLALNTEAFF
TRBJ1-1	TRBV6-4	TRBD1	-	TGTGCCAGCAGTACCAGAGGGGGCGCGGGCCCAGCTTTCTTT	CASSTRGGAGPAFF
TRBJ2-7	TRBV4-2	-	-	TGTGCCAGCAGCCCGTCGCCACAATCCTACGAGCAGTACTTC	CASSPSPQSYEQYF
TRBJ2-5	TRBV11-2	-	-	TGTGCCAGCAGCTTAGAGGAGACCCAGTACTTC	CASSLEETQYF
TRBJ2-1	TRBV5-6	-	-	TGTGCCAGCAGCCCCCGTGGCCAGGGGCCGAATACCTACAATGAGCAGTTCTTC	CASSPRGQGPNTYNEQFF
TRBJ1-2	TRBV2	-	-	TGTGCCAGCAGCATGGTCACCTCGGCCTATGGCTACACCTTC	CASSMVTSAYGYTF
TRBJ2-7	TRBV18	TRBD1	-	TGTGCCAGCTCAAAGGACAGGGAAGTCTACGAGCAGTACTTC	CASSKDREVYEQYF
TRBJ1-1	TRBV5-1	-	-	TGCGCCAGCAGCTTGGGCGAGAACACTGAAGCTTTCTTT	CASSLGENTEAFF
TRBJ2-5	TRBV25-1	-	-	TGTGCCAGCAGTGACCCGAAGGCCCAGTACTTC	CASSDPKAQYF
TRBJ2-3	TRBV5-1	TRBD2	-	TGCGCCAGCATGAATAGCGGGAATTCCGATACGCAGTATTTT	CASMNSGNSDTQYF
TRBJ2-1	TRBV5-4	-	-	TGTGCCAGCAGCTTGAGGTGGGAATGGGATGAGCAGTTCTTC	CASSLRWEWDEQFF
TRBJ1-1	TRBV5-4	TRBD1	once	TGTGCCAGCACCTCTTCTGGGACAGGGAACACTGAAGCTTTCTTT	CASTSSGTGNTEAFF
TRBJ2-5	TRBV5-1	TRBD2	once	TGCGCCAGCAGCTTGGTTGCACTAGCGGGAGGAGTGACCCAGTACTTC	CASSLVALAGGVTQYF
TRBJ2-1	TRBV27	-	once	TGTGCCAGCAGTTTATTTTCCAGGAATGAGCAGTTCTTC	CASSLFSRNEQFF
TRBJ2-1	TRBV30	-	-	TGTGCCTGGAGTGGAGGCTATGAGCAGTTCTTC	CAWSGGYEQFF
TRBJ1-2	TRBV29-1	-	-	TGCAGCGTTGGGTCCAGAGAGAACTATGGCTACACCTTC	CSVGSRENYGYTF
TRBJ2-2	TRBV9	-	-	TGTGCCAGCAGCGTAGTTAGCGGTGTCACCGGGGAGCTGTTTTTT	CASSVVSGVTGELFF
TRBJ1-1	TRBV5-1	-	-	TGCGCCAGCAGCTTGGAAGTAACAGGGAACACTGAAGCTTTCTTT	CASSLEVTGNTEAFF
TRBJ2-6	TRBV13	-	-	TGTGCCAGCAGCTTGGACGGAGACTCTGGGGCCAACGTCCTGACTTTC	CASSLDGDSGANVLTF
TRBJ2-7	TRBV19	TRBD2	-	TGTGCCAGTAGTACGACTAGCGGGGGCTACGAGCAGTACTTC	CASSTTSGGYEQYF
TRBJ2-6	TRBV18	-	-	TGTGCCAGCTCACCACCGAAGAAGACGGGGATTTATTACCACTCTGGGGCCAACGTCCTGACTTTC	CASSPPKKTGIYYHSGANVLTF
TRBJ1-1	TRBV18	-	-	TGTGCCAGCTCCCTTAAGGACGGGGGTGAAGCTTTCTTT	CASSLKDGGEAFF
TRBJ2-3	TRBV6-1	-	-	TGTGCCAGCAGGGGAAACACAGATACGCAGTATTTT	CASRGNTDTQYF
TRBJ1-4	TRBV11-2	TRBD1	-	TGTGCCAGCAGCTTGACTTTCCGGACAGGCCCTAATGAAAAACTGTTTTTT	CASSLTFRTGPNEKLFF
TRBJ2-7	TRBV10-2	TRBD1	few	TGCGCCAGCACCGGACGCAGGGGGTTCTACGAGCAGTACTTC	CASTGRRGFYEQYF
TRBJ1-5	TRBV6-1	-	-	TGTGCCAGCAGTGAATTCGGGGGATATAGCAATCAGCCCCAGCATTTT	CASSEFGGYSNQPQHF
TRBJ2-5	TRBV18	-	-	TGTGCCAGCTCACGGAATGAGGGGGAGGTGTACTTC	CASSRNEGEVYF
TRBJ1-2	TRBV7-9	-	medium-sized	TGTGCCAGCAGCTTGGGGGCGAGGGATTGGAAGGGCTACACCTTC	CASSLGARDWKGYTF
TRBJ1-4	TRBV6-5	-	few	TGTGCCAGCAGTTACACGTTAGTGGGGGCGCGTGAAAAACTGTTTTTT	CASSYTLVGAREKLFF
TRBJ1-2	TRBV19	-	-	TGTGCCAGTAGTATGAGGGGAACAGGGCGAGACTATGGCTACACCTTC	CASSMRGTGRDYGYTF
TRBJ2-1	TRBV5-6	TRBD2	-	TGTGCCAGCAGCTTGACTAGCGCGTACAATGAGCAGTTCTTC	CASSLTSAYNEQFF
TRBJ2-7	TRBV5-5	TRBD1	-	TGTGCCAGCAGCTTGGGGACAGGGGGGGAGCAGTACTTC	CASSLGTGGEQYF
TRBJ2-2	TRBV9	TRBD2	-	TGTGCCAGCAGCGTAGGCGGGGGGATCACCGGGGAGCTGTTTTTT	CASSVGGGITGELFF
TRBJ2-2	TRBV11-3	TRBD2	-	TGTGCCAGCAGCGCTACTAGCGGGAGTTTGGCCGGGGAGCTGTTTTTT	CASSATSGSLAGELFF
TRBJ1-2	TRBV5-1	-	-	TGCGCCAGCAGCACGGACGGGTCCTATGGCTACACCTTC	CASSTDGSYGYTF
TRBJ2-7	TRBV27	TRBD2	-	TGTGCCAGCAGTTCCGCCGCAGCGGGGGACTACGAGCAGTACTTC	CASSSAAAGDYEQYF
TRBJ2-1	TRBV5-4	TRBD2	-	TGTGCCAGCAGCTTCTCAAGCGGGAGTGCAAATGAGCAGTTCTTC	CASSFSSGSANEQFF
TRBJ2-7	TRBV27	-	few	TGTGCCAGCATCTTTGGGGGTGAGCAGTACTTC	CASIFGGEQYF
TRBJ2-7	TRBV11-2	-	-	TGTGCCAGCAGCTTAGATCTCGGCACCTCCTACGAGCAGTACTTC	CASSLDLGTSYEQYF
TRBJ2-7	TRBV14	-	-	TGTGCCAGCAGCCAAGCAACAGGTCTCTCCTACGAGCAGTACTTC	CASSQATGLSYEQYF
TRBJ2-3	TRBV5-1	TRBD2	-	TGCGCCAGCAGCTTGGAACCGGGAGGTACGCAGTATTTT	CASSLEPGGTQYF
TRBJ2-4	TRBV2	-	-	TGTGCCACGCATAGGGGTGTTCAGTACTTC	CATHRGVQYF
TRBJ1-2	TRBV11-2	-	-	TGTGCCAGCAGCTTAGATCTTAGCTATGGCTACACCTTC	CASSLDLSYGYTF